The 12 T cell receptor beta chains reported below all come from one sample, sequenced in a study of OX40 agonist ivuxolimab in advanced cancers. Clones were sequenced by immunoSEQ multiplex PCR, and TCRdb holds only the in-frame ones, with some missing. The sample lists roughly 76,000 clones, just over 85% seen once, with roughly 4% in the top ten. The sequenced sample was CD4+ or CD8+ T cells sorted from blood, obtained in a trial of the OX40 agonist ivuxolimab. These receptors were taken from an adult with an advanced solid tumor such as melanoma, head and neck, liver or kidney cancer.

V usage is TRBV11-1 and J usage is TRBJ1-1, with 8 bases that match TRBD1. Germline assignment: CDR1 SGHAT and CDR2 FQDESV (reference sequence). J lost 0 bases, V lost 5 bases, and 5 bases had no gene match. The CDR3 runs 15 residues. CDR3 residues: CASSITTGVNTEAFF. Here the CDR3 DNA reads TGTGCCAGCAGCATAACGACAGGGGTGAACACTGAAGCTTTCTTT.

This chain links TRBV5-5 with TRBJ2-5; D is unclear. The CDR3 spans 13 residues. V was shortened by 3 bases and J by 9 bases, with 15 bases between the two germline ends. The germline CDR1 and CDR2 sequences are SGHKS and YYEKEE (reference sequence). CDR3 residues: CASSSQATEAQYF. CDR3 coding DNA: TGTGCCAGCAGCTCCCAGGCAACTGAGGCCCAGTACTTC.

The CDR3 bases are TGTGCCAGCAGCCGAGTCACAGATACGCAGTATTTT. This gives the protein CASSRVTDTQYF. The rearrangement uses TRBV9 and TRBJ2-3; D gene ambiguous. Germline CDR1 reads SGDLS; CDR2 reads YYNGEE. Trimming left V 4 bases short and J 2 bases short, with 5 bases between. The CDR3 contains 12 residues.

This clone was recorded only once. The chain uses TRBV19 and TRBJ1-2; possibly TRBD1 for D (5 bases). Germline CDR1 and CDR2: LNHDA and SQIVND (reference sequence). V was shortened by 0 bases and J by 3 bases, with 14 bases between the two germline ends. This CDR3 spans 16 amino acids. CDR3 sequence: CASSIERRGSDYGYTF. The CDR3 nucleotides read TGTGCCAGTAGTATAGAGCGGCGGGGGTCCGACTATGGCTACACCTTC.

J is TRBJ2-1 and V is TRBV11-3; perhaps TRBD2 as D (5 bases). V was clipped by 1 base and J by 3 bases, with 10 bases between them. Per germline, CDR1 SGHNT and CDR2 YENEEA. The CDR3 runs 15 residues. In DNA, the CDR3 is TGTGCCAGCAGCTTAGCGGGCGGGTACTACAATGAGCAGTTCTTC. It specifies CASSLAGGYYNEQFF.

This clone has a handful of counts. The chain joins TRBV30 to TRBJ1-3, with D hard to call. Germline CDR1 is GTSNPN and CDR2 is SVGIG (reference sequence). V lost 3 bases and J lost 0, with 6 bases in between. The CDR3 spans 13 residues. As DNA, the CDR3 is TGTGCCTGGAGAGGCTACTCTGGAAACACCATATATTTT. As protein: CAWRGYSGNTIYF.

This clone came up a few times. The chain is built from TRBV14 and TRBJ1-1, with TRBD1 matching over 7 bases. Trimming cost V 0 bases and J 0 bases; bases outside gene matches: 10. From germline, CDR1 is SGHDN and CDR2 FVKESK. CDR3 length: 18 amino acids. Here the CDR3 reads CASSQDPIPGGMNTEAFF. The CDR3 bases are TGTGCCAGCAGCCAAGATCCTATACCAGGGGGGATGAACACTGAAGCTTTCTTT.

The chain employs TRBV5-1 and TRBJ2-2; 9 nucleotides line up with TRBD1. CDR1 is SGHRS, CDR2 YFSETQ, per germline. The CDR3 is 16 amino acids. V dropped 4 bases and J dropped 5; count of bases not matched to a gene: 9. The CDR3 sequence is CASSHPGQGSTGELFF. The DNA for the CDR3 is TGCGCCAGCAGCCACCCGGGACAGGGTAGTACCGGGGAGCTGTTTTTT.

V and J are TRBV29-1 and TRBJ2-3; D uncertain. Germline loops: CDR1 SQVTM, CDR2 ANQGSEA. This CDR3 is built from 11 residues. Trimming removed 7 bases at V and 4 bases at J, with 9 bases between. The CDR3 reads CSAQEADTQYF. The CDR3 coding sequence is TGCAGCGCCCAAGAGGCAGATACGCAGTATTTT.

The chain couples TRBV5-1 to TRBJ2-7; 9 bases fit TRBD1. Germline-derived CDR1 and CDR2 are SGHRS and YFSETQ. V shed 5 bases and J 2 bases; nucleotides not matched to a gene: 11. The CDR3 is 16 amino acids. The CDR3 DNA sequence: TGCGCCAGCAGTGCCGGGACAGGGAGTAGGCCCTACGAGCAGTACTTC. Its translation is CASSAGTGSRPYEQYF.

This clone appeared a single time. The chain has TRBV27 and TRBJ1-1, with a weak D call TRBD1 (6 bases). V lost 4 bases and J 11 bases, leaving 32 bases between the germline ends. Germline V gene sequence: CDR1 MNHEY, CDR2 SMNVEV (reference sequence). CDR3 size: 18 residues. This CDR3 reads CASSYLAGHNPRGSAAFF. The CDR3 coding sequence is TGTGCCAGCAGTTATCTGGCGGGACATAACCCGCGCGGGTCTGCCGCTTTCTTT.

The chain couples TRBV12-5 to TRBJ2-5; D perhaps matches TRBD1 (6 bases). The CDR3 covers 14 residues. Germline V gene lookup returns CDR1 LGHNT and CDR2 FRNRAP. V lost 5 bases and J 1 base, leaving 11 bases between the germline ends. The CDR3 DNA reads TGTGCTAGTGGTCCTGAAGGGGGCCAAGAGACCCAGTACTTC. Its translation is CASGPEGGQETQYF.